This record looks at one T cell receptor (beta chain) sequence and its context. V was cut by 5 bases and J by 0 bases, with 11 bases left in between. CDR3 length: 15 amino acids. From germline, CDR1 is MDHEN and CDR2 SYDVKM. This sample was taken from a study of blood T cell repertoires in COVID-19. Assay: immunoSEQ multiplex PCR; the TCRdb copy retains only in-frame clones and omits some. Of around 100,000 clones listed, about 80% were seen once; the top ten hold roughly a third. Sequencing was performed on peripheral blood. The V and J genes are TRBV28 and TRBJ2-1; tentatively, D is TRBD2 (6 bases). This clonotype was sampled from a man aged 70 or older with active or convalescent COVID-19. The CDR3 nucleotides are TGTGCCAGCAGTCTTGACGGGGGCTCCTACAATGAGCAGTTCTTC. Translating gives CASSLDGGSYNEQFF.